Each of the 5 T cell receptor beta chains below was sequenced from the same sample in a study of T cell responses to AZD1222 COVID-19 vaccine. Some clones are missing from TCRdb's copy, which holds only in-frame ones; the method was immunoSEQ multiplex PCR. The sample consists of around 100,000 clones, roughly 89% of them appearing once. Sequences were derived from peripheral blood, sampled on day 0 of AZD1222 vaccination. These receptors were obtained from an adult in good health.

The chain joins TRBV11-2 to TRBJ1-6; 7 bases are shared with TRBD1. The V and J ends lost 4 bases and 10 bases, in that order; junction bases with no gene match: 7. The germline CDR1 and CDR2 sequences are SGHAT and FQNNGV. This CDR3 spans 14 amino acids. CDR3 nucleotides: TGTGCCAGCAGCTCGGGACCAGGGGGGTCACCCCTCCACTTT. Translating gives CASSSGPGGSPLHF. The variable domain in full, completed from reference TRBV11-2 and TRBJ1-6, reads EAGVAQSPRYKIIEKRQSVAFWCNPISGHATLYWYQQILGQGPKLLIQFQNNGVVDDSQLPKDRFSAERLKGVDSTLKIQPAKLEDSAVYLCASSSGPGGSPLHFGNGTRLTVT.

The rearrangement joins TRBV19 to TRBJ2-7, with D possibly TRBD1 on 6 matching bases. There are 13 residues in the CDR3. V lost 5 bases and J 6 bases, leaving 14 bases between the germline ends. The germline CDR1 and CDR2 sequences are LNHDA and SQIVND (reference sequence). CDR3 residues: CASSDGEGGEQYF. The CDR3 coding sequence is TGTGCCAGTAGTGATGGGGAAGGGGGCGAGCAGTACTTC.

This sequence joins TRBV4-3 and TRBJ2-1; 9 bases agree with TRBD2. Trimming cost V 0 bases and J 10 bases; bases outside gene matches: 13. CDR3 length: 17 amino acids. Germline loops: CDR1 LGHNA, CDR2 YSLEER. The CDR3, as DNA: TGCGCCAGCAGCCAAGATCCCCGGCGGGAGGGCCTTACAGAGCAGTTCTTC. Residues: CASSQDPRREGLTEQFF.

The chain carries TRBV11-3 and TRBJ1-2, with D unclear. The CDR3 is 14 residues long. Germline V gene data show CDR1 as SGHNT and CDR2 as YENEEA. V was trimmed by 1 base and J by 4 bases, leaving 10 bases between them. The CDR3 is CASSLAGELYGYTF. The CDR3, as DNA: TGTGCCAGCAGCTTAGCAGGTGAACTCTATGGCTACACCTTC.

J is TRBJ1-2 and V is TRBV27; perhaps TRBD1 as D (5 bases). Trimming removed 3 bases at V and 4 bases at J, with 15 bases between. This CDR3 has 15 amino acids. CDR1 is MNHEY, CDR2 SMNVEV, per germline (reference sequence). CDR3 loop: CASSLEGRDVYGYTF. The CDR3 region has the DNA TGTGCCAGCAGTTTGGAGGGCAGGGATGTCTATGGCTACACCTTC.